This T cell receptor beta chain was sequenced for a study of identical twins. Germline CDR1 is SGHAT and CDR2 is FQNNGV. Trimming shortened V by 5 bases and J by 0 bases, and 13 bases separated the two germline ends. The CDR3 is made up of 15 amino acids. Findings of the study overall: Zero-insertion analyses could be partly confounded by invariant MAIT and iNKT cells.

The table lists this clonotype with a few counts. No antigen is known for it. TCRdb fed the 5' RACE reads into MiXCR, producing one record per CDR3 protein. The top ten hold less than 2% of the sample, which has nearly 650,000 distinct CDR3 sequences, roughly 7.2% seen once. These sequences were also reported in another study, on yellow fever vaccine responses in identical twins.

This TCR was sampled from a woman in her late teens or twenties in good health. This sequence joins TRBV11-2 and TRBJ1-1, with unresolved D. Sequencing was carried out using PBMCs. CDR3 DNA sequence: TGTGCCAGCAGCCCCCGTAGGGAACTGAACACTGAAGCTTTCTTT. Translated: CASSPRRELNTEAFF.